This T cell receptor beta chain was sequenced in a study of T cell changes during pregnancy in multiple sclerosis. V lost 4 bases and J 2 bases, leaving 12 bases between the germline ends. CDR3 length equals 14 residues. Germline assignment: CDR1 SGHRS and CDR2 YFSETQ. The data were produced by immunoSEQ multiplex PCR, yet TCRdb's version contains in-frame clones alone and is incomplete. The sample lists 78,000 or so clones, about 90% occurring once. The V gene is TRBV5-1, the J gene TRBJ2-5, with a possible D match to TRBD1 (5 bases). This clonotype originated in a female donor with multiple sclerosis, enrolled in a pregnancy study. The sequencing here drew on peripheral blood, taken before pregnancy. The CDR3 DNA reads TGCGCCAGCAGCGGGTCAACAGGTCAAGAGACCCAGTACTTC. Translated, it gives CASSGSTGQETQYF.